This T cell receptor beta chain was profiled in a study of CD8+ T cells in alopecia areata. The CDR3 is 11 residues long. With V trimmed by 7 bases and J by 9 bases, 4 bases remained unmatched. Germline V gene data show CDR1 as MNHEY and CDR2 as SVGAGI. Sequencing used cDNA as its template, made by extracting RNA and reverse transcribing it. The assay was immunoSEQ multiplex PCR, and TCRdb's table has in-frame clones only and misses some. The sample holds 140,000 or so clones; less than 65% are singletons and the top ten take 36%. General study findings and limits: Against the mouse data, patients shared TCRs less clearly, possibly for HLA reasons. Researchers report lesional scalp, most notably alopecia totalis/universalis, outstripped normal scalp in clonality.

Notes on this clone: What it binds is not known.

Cell sorting on a FACSAria was used to separate CD4+ and CD8+ T cells from the PBMCs. The specimen sequenced was CD8+ T cells sorted from blood. The clonotype was recovered from a human donor in good health. The chain recombines TRBV6-5 with TRBJ2-3; TRBD2 matches at 7 bases. The CDR3 sequence is CASTAAGTQYF. The CDR3 DNA reads TGTGCCAGCACCGCAGCGGGAACGCAGTATTTT.